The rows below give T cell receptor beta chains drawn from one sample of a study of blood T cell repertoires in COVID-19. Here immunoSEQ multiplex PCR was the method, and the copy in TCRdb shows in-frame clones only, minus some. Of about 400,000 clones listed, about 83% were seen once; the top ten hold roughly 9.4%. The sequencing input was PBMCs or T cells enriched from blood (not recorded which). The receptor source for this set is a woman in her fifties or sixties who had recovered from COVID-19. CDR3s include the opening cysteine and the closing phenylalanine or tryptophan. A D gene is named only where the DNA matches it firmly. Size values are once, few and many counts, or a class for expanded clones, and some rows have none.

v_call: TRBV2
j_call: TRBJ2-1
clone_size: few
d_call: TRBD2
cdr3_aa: CASSRSGGYNEQFF
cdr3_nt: TGTGCCAGCAGCCGGAGCGGGGGGTACAATGAGCAGTTCTTC

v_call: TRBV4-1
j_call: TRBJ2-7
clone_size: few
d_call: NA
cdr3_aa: CASSPYPEVF
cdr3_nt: TGCGCCAGCAGCCCCTACCCGGAGGTATTC

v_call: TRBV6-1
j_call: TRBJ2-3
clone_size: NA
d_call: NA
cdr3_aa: CASSEVGTRGTQYF
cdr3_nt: TGTGCCAGCAGTGAAGTAGGAACTCGGGGAACGCAGTATTTT

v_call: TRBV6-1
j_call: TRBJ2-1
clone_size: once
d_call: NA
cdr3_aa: CASSEESVFSYNEQFF
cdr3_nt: TGTGCCAGCAGTGAAGAAAGCGTCTTCTCCTACAATGAGCAGTTCTTC

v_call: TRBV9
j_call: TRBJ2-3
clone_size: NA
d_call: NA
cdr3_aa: CASSLQDYPPQYF
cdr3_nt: TGTGCCAGCAGCCTCCAGGACTATCCCCCGCAGTATTTT

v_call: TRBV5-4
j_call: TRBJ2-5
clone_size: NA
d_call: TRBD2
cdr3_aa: CASSAGTTYQETQYF
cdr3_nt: TGTGCCAGCAGCGCCGGGACTACGTACCAAGAGACCCAGTACTTC

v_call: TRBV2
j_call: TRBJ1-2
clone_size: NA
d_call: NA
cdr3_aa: CASSAPGDGTF
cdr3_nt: TGTGCCAGCAGTGCTCCAGGGGATGGGACCTTC

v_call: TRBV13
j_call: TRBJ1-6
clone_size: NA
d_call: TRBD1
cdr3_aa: CASSETRQGMTPLHF
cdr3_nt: TGTGCCAGCAGCGAGACCCGACAGGGCATGACACCCCTCCACTTT

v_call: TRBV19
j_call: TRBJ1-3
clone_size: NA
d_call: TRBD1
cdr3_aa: CASITGGSSGNTIYF
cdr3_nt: TGTGCCAGTATCACAGGGGGATCCTCTGGAAACACCATATATTTT

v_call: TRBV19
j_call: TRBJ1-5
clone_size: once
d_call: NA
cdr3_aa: CASSIDGLGARGGINQPQHF
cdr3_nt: TGTGCCAGTAGTATAGATGGGCTCGGGGCCAGGGGAGGGATCAATCAGCCCCAGCATTTT

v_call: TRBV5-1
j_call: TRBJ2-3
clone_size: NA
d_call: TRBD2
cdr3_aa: CASSLPSGDLSADTQYF
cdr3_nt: TGCGCCAGCAGCTTACCTAGCGGTGACTTGAGCGCAGATACGCAGTATTTT

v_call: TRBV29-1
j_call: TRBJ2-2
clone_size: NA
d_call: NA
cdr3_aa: CSVDWIGSTGELFF
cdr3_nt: TGCAGCGTCGACTGGATTGGGAGCACCGGGGAGCTGTTTTTT

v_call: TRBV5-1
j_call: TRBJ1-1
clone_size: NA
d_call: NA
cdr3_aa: CASSMYDSGAEAFF
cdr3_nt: TGCGCCAGCAGCATGTACGATTCGGGGGCTGAAGCTTTCTTT

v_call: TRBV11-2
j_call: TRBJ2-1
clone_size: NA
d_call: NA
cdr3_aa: CASSITQGGNNEQFF
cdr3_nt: TGTGCCAGCAGCATAACACAAGGGGGAAACAATGAGCAGTTCTTC

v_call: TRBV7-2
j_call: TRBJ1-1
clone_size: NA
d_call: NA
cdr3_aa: CASSLGRGRGADTEAFF
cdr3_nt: TGTGCCAGCAGCTTGGGGAGGGGCAGGGGAGCGGACACTGAAGCTTTCTTT

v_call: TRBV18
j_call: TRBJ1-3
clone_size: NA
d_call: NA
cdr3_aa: CASSPPAGGNTIYF
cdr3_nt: TGTGCCAGCTCACCACCGGCAGGAGGAAACACCATATATTTT

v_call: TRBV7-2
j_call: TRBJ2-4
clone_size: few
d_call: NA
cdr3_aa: CASSSSGNIQYF
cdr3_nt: TGTGCCAGCAGCTCATCAGGAAACATTCAGTACTTC

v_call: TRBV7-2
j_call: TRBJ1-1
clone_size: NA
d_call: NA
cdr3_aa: CASSLGPGSTEAFF
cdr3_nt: TGTGCCAGCAGCTTAGGTCCGGGGAGCACTGAAGCTTTCTTT

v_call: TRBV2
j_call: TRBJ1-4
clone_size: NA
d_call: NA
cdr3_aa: CASRTDRGEKLFF
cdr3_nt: TGTGCCAGCAGGACCGACCGCGGGGAAAAACTGTTTTTT

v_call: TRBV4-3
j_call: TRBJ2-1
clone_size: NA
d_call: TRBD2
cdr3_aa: CASSQLGLASEQFF
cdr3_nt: TGCGCCAGCAGCCAATTGGGACTAGCGAGTGAGCAGTTCTTC

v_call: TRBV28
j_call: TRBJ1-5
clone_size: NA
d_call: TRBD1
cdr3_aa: CASRGQDISNQPQHF
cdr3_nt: TGTGCCAGCAGGGGACAGGATATTAGCAATCAGCCCCAGCATTTT

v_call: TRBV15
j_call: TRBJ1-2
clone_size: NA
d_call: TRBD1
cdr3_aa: CATSTASIGQVYGYTF
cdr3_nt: TGTGCCACCAGCACAGCTAGCATTGGACAGGTCTATGGCTACACCTTC

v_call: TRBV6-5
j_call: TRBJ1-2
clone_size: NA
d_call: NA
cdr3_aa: CASSRQGQNYGYTF
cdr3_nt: TGTGCCAGCAGCCGTCAGGGACAAAACTATGGCTACACCTTC

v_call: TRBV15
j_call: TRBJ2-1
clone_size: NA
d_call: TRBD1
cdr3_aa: CATKDRVYNEQFF
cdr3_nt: TGTGCCACCAAAGACAGGGTTTACAATGAGCAGTTCTTC

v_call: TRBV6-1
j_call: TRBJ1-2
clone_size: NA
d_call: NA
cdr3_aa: CASSEDWQAYGYTF
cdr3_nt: TGTGCCAGCAGTGAAGATTGGCAGGCCTATGGCTACACCTTC

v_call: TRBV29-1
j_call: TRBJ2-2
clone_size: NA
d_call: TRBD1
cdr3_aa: CSVELGAGGGGELFF
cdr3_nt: TGCAGCGTTGAACTCGGGGCAGGGGGCGGCGGGGAGCTGTTTTTT

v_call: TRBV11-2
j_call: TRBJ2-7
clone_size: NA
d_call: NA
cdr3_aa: CASSSLRGRVRNEQYF
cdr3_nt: TGTGCCAGCAGCTCCCTTAGAGGCAGGGTAAGAAACGAGCAGTACTTC

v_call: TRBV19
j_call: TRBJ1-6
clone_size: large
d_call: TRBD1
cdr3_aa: CASSIVHNRGSYNSPLHF
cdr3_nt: TGTGCCAGTAGTATAGTCCACAACAGGGGATCCTATAATTCACCCCTCCACTTT

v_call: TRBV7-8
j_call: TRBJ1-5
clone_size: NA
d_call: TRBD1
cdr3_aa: CASSLAVGGGQPQHF
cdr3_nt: TGTGCCAGCAGCTTAGCGGTAGGGGGCGGACAGCCCCAGCATTTT

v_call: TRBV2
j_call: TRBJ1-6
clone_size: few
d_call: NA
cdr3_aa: CASSDGWIPDNSPLHF
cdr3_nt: TGTGCCAGCAGTGACGGGTGGATCCCCGATAATTCACCCCTCCACTTT

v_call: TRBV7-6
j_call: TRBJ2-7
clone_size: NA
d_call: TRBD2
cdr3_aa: CASSLTPGGSYEQYF
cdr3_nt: TGTGCCAGCAGTTTAACCCCGGGAGGCTCCTACGAGCAGTACTTC

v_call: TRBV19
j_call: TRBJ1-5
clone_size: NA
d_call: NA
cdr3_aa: CASNRSNQPQHF
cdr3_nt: TGTGCCAGTAATCGTAGCAATCAGCCCCAGCATTTT

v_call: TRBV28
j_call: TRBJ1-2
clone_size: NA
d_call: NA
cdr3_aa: CASSLQTNYGYTF
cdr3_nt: TGTGCCAGCAGTTTACAAACAAACTATGGCTACACCTTC

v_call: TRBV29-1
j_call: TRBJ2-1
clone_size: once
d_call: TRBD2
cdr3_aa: CSARGVRNEQFF
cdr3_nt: TGCAGCGCCCGGGGGGTGAGGAATGAGCAGTTCTTC

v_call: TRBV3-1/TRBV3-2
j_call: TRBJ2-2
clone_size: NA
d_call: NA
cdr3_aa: CASSQVATGELFF
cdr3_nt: TGTGCCAGCAGCCAAGTGGCCACCGGGGAGCTGTTTTTT

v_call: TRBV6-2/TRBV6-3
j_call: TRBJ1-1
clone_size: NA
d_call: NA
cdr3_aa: CASSSAPGFSEAFF
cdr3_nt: TGTGCCAGCAGTTCTGCCCCAGGGTTTTCTGAAGCTTTCTTT

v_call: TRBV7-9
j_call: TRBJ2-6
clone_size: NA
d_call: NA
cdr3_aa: CASSFRGFGANVLTF
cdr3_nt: TGTGCCAGCAGCTTTCGGGGTTTTGGGGCCAACGTCCTGACTTTC

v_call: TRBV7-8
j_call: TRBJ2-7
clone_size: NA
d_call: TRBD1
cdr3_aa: CASSPGQALWSTYEQYF
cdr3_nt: TGTGCCAGCAGCCCCGGACAGGCGTTGTGGAGCACCTACGAGCAGTACTTC

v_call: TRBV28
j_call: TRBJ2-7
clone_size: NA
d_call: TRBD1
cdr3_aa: CASSVTGTPLEQYF
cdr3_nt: TGTGCCAGCAGTGTGACAGGGACCCCTCTTGAGCAGTACTTC

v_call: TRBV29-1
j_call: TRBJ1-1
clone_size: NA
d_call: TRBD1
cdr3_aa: CSTRTGFEAFF
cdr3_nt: TGCAGCACTCGGACAGGATTTGAAGCTTTCTTT

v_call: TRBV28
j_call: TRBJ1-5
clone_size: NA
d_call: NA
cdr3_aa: CASRTRNQPQHF
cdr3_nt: TGTGCCAGCAGGACACGGAATCAGCCCCAGCATTTT

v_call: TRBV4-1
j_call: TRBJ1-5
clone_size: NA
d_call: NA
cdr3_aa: CASSQDLGQNLERVQPQHF
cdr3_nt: TGCGCCAGCAGCCAAGATCTTGGACAGAATTTGGAGAGGGTTCAGCCCCAGCATTTT

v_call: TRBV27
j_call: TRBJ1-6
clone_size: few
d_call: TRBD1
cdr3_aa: CASSSGTGRRSPLHF
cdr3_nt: TGTGCCAGCAGTTCAGGGACAGGCCGGAGATCACCCCTCCACTTT

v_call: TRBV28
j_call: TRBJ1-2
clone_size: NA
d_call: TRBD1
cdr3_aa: CASSLLGTDGNYGYTF
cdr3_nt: TGTGCCAGCAGTTTACTCGGGACAGACGGAAACTATGGCTACACCTTC